The next 9 T cell receptor beta chains were all read from a single sample in a study of T-cell reconstitution after alpha-beta-depleted transplantation in children (dated by TCRdb to 2016 to 2017). Libraries were constructed by PCR. The sequencing machine was an Illumina HiSeq 2500. TCR library preparation used molecular barcoding, with unique molecular identifiers applied to normalize quantification of the TCRbeta repertoire. TCRdb itself trimmed the public reads at Q25 with fastp, ran MiXCR and retained productive beta chains. Each entry is one CDR3 protein sequence, shown with its most common DNA and genes. The sample table shows roughly 220,000 distinct CDR3 sequences, and about 12% are seen once. Of the sample, around 2.8% falls within the top ten clones. The sequencing used PBMCs from the stem cell graft donor, collected from the stem cell graft. The receptors shown here come from a human donor who donated a stem cell graft to a child with acute lymphoblastic leukemia.

The gene calls are TRBV18 and TRBJ2-7, with D uncertain. CDR3 length: 15 amino acids. V lost 3 bases and J 3 bases, leaving 15 bases between the germline ends. CDR1 KGHSH and CDR2 LQKENI come from the germline V gene. DNA of the CDR3: TGTGCCAGCTCACCGTCCCCGGAAGGTAGCTACGAGCAGTACTTC. It translates to CASSPSPEGSYEQYF. Together with reference TRBV18 and TRBJ2-7, the CDR3 gives the full variable domain: NAGVMQNPRHLVRRRGQEARLRCSPMKGHSHVYWYRQLPEEGLKFMVYLQKENIIDESGMPKERFSAEFPKEGPSILRIQQVVRGDSAAYFCASSPSPEGSYEQYFGPGTRLTVT.

This clonotype was picked up many times. V is TRBV6-5 and J is TRBJ1-5, with unresolved D. Germline V CDR1 and CDR2: MNHEY, SVGAGI. V lost 0 bases, J lost 5 bases, and 8 bases lay in between. The CDR3 has 14 residues. Written as DNA, the CDR3 is TGTGCCAGCAGTTACTCTAGCCCCCATCAGCCCCAGCATTTT. Translation gives CASSYSSPHQPQHF.

This clonotype was counted ten times or more. This chain links TRBV7-6 with TRBJ2-2; TRBD1 matches 8 bases. Trimming removed 5 bases from V and 1 base from J; junction bases left unmatched: 12. The CDR3 length is 18 residues. Germline V lookup: CDR1 SGHVS, CDR2 FNYEAQ. The CDR3 sequence: CASSPLAADRGNTGELFF. The CDR3 region has the DNA TGTGCCAGCAGCCCCCTCGCCGCAGACAGGGGGAACACCGGGGAGCTGTTTTTT. Looking up the rest from reference TRBV7-6 and TRBJ2-2 gives the full variable domain: GAGVSQSPRYKVTKRGQDVALRCDPISGHVSLYWYRQALGQGPEFLTYFNYEAQQDKSGLPNDRFSAERPEGSISTLTIQRTEQRDSAMYRCASSPLAADRGNTGELFFGEGSRLTVL.

This clonotype was counted ten times or more. The genes are TRBV25-1 and TRBJ2-7; D gene uncertain. The CDR3 spans 13 residues. Trimming took 3 bases from V and 4 from J, leaving 10 bases between them. The germline V gene encodes CDR1 MGHDK and CDR2 SYGVNS. The CDR3 DNA is TGTGCCAGCAGTGAGTCCCGGGCGTACGAGCAGTACTTC. Amino acids: CASSESRAYEQYF.

This clonotype was counted at least ten times. The gene calls are TRBV7-2 and TRBJ1-1; D call uncertain. The CDR3 extends over 13 amino acids. CDR1 is SGHTA, CDR2 FQGNSA, per germline. The V end lost 4 bases, the J end lost 1 base, and 7 bases lay between the germline ends. CDR3: CASSSQPNTEAFF. CDR3 DNA: TGTGCCAGCAGCTCTCAGCCGAACACTGAAGCTTTCTTT.

This clonotype was found many times. The chain uses TRBV29-1 and TRBJ2-7, with 7 bases that match TRBD2. V lost 5 bases and J lost 2; bases outside the gene matches: 6. The CDR3 spans 13 residues. Germline V lookup: CDR1 SQVTM, CDR2 ANQGSEA. The CDR3 nucleotides read TGCAGCGTTTTCGGACTAGGGGCCTACGAGCAGTACTTC. This sequence encodes CSVFGLGAYEQYF.

The chain links TRBV11-2 to TRBJ1-1; 7 bases fit TRBD1. The V and J ends lost 5 bases and 1 base, in that order; junction bases with no gene match: 16. CDR1 and CDR2 (germline): SGHAT, FQNNGV. The CDR3 is 18 residues long. The CDR3 reads CASSPPGLAGGKNTEAFF. The CDR3 coding sequence is TGTGCCAGCAGCCCACCGGGATTGGCAGGGGGGAAGAACACTGAAGCTTTCTTT.

This clonotype was picked up many times. The chain uses TRBV6-5 and TRBJ1-3, with D maybe TRBD1 (6 bases). The CDR3 loop spans 18 amino acids. Germline V lookup: CDR1 MNHEY, CDR2 SVGAGI. The germline V and J ends were trimmed by 2 bases and 0 bases, with 17 bases remaining between them. The CDR3 sequence: CASSYLQQGTYSGNTIYF. CDR3 bases: TGTGCCAGCAGTTACCTTCAACAGGGAACCTACTCTGGAAACACCATATATTTT.

There are many counts of this clonotype. The chain links TRBV9 to TRBJ2-7, with D perhaps matching TRBD2 (5 bases). This CDR3 is 15 amino acids long. V was clipped by 4 bases and J by 6 bases, with 20 bases between them. From germline, CDR1 is SGDLS and CDR2 YYNGEE. CDR3 nucleotide sequence: TGTGCCAGCAGCCCCGGTTTAACGTTTGCGGGCGAGCAGTACTTC. Translation: CASSPGLTFAGEQYF.